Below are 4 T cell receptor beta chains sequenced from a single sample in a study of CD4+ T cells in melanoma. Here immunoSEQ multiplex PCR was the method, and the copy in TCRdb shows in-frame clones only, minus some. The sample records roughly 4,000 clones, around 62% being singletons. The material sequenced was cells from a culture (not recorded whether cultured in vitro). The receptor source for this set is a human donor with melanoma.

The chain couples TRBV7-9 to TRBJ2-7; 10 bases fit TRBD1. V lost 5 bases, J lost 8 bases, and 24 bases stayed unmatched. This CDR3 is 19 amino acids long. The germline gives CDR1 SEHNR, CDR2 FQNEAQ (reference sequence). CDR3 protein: CASSRTGGQERSRLVQQYF. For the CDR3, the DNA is TGTGCCAGCAGCCGGACAGGGGGACAAGAACGCTCCCGTCTTGTCCAGCAGTACTTC.

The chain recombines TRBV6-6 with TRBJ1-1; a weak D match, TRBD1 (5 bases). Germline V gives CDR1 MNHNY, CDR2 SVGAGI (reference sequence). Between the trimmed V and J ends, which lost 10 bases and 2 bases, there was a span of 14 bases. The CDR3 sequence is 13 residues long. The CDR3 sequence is CATLLTANTEAFF. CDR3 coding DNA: TGTGCCACCCTTCTGACAGCCAACACTGAAGCTTTCTTT.

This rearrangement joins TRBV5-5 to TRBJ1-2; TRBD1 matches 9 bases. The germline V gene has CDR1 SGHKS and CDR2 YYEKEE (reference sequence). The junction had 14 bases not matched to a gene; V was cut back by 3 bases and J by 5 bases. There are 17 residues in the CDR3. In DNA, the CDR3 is TGTGCCAGCAGCTCTAACCGGGCTGAGACAGGGGGATATGGCTACACCTTC. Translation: CASSSNRAETGGYGYTF.

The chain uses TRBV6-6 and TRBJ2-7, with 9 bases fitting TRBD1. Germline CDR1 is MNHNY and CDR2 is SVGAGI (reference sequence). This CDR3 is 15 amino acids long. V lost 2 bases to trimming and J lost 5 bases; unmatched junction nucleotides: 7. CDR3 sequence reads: CASSYPGTGSDEQYF. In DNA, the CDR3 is TGTGCCAGCAGTTACCCGGGGACAGGGTCGGACGAGCAGTACTTC.